This T cell receptor beta chain was documented in a study of human T cells and chemical hapten exposure. Study-wide findings and caveats: There was no change with DPC sensitization in TCRs above 1 in 1000 frequency.

The germline gives CDR1 LGHNT, CDR2 FRNRAP. V was cut by 1 base and J by 1 base, with 15 bases left in between. The CDR3 sequence is 17 residues long. In the study's own analysis: Sample TCR counts, which ranged from about 23,224 to 700,000, had a median of roughly 92,000. MiXCR, applied by TCRdb to the RACE reads, yields one record per CDR3 protein. The V and J calls and clone size are TCRdb's, not the authors'. The repertoire holds 65,000 or so distinct CDR3 sequences, with around 6.3% as singletons. To note about this clonotype: Its antigen remains unknown.

Sample time point: healthy volunteer bleed at 6 weeks. The total RNA was obtained from whole blood that was not fractionated. The clonotype comes from a female donor in good health. Some clones in this sample may be carry-over from other donors' samples. J is TRBJ2-3 and V is TRBV12-5; possibly TRBD1 for D (6 bases). Sequenced input: whole blood. CDR3 DNA sequence: TGTGCTAGTGGTTTGGCCCGTGGGGGCCGACGCACAGATACGCAGTATTTT. Translating it yields CASGLARGGRRTDTQYF.